The 5 T cell receptor beta chains below all came from one sample that was sequenced in a study of T cells in tuberculosis. Sequencing used immunoSEQ multiplex PCR; TCRdb keeps in-frame clones, though not all of them. The sample lists 80,000 to 90,000 clones, more than 75% occurring once. Thawed, overnight-rested PBMC were stained with GMM-loaded CD1B tetramer, viability dye and anti-CD3, then sorted. CD1B tetramers were loaded with Rhodococcus equi-derived C32 glucose monomycolate. What was sequenced was CD1b-GMM tetramer-negative cells sorted from PBMCs. Every receptor here comes from an adult woman with latent tuberculosis.

The J gene is TRBJ2-6, the V gene TRBV9; D perhaps matches TRBD1 (6 bases). Germline V gives CDR1 SGDLS, CDR2 YYNGEE. V was pared by 4 bases and J by 0 bases, with 11 bases between. CDR3 length: 16 amino acids. This CDR3 reads CASSTTTGSGANVLTF. Here the CDR3 DNA reads TGTGCCAGCAGCACGACGACAGGCTCTGGGGCCAACGTCCTGACTTTC. Supplemented by reference TRBV9 and TRBJ2-6, the full variable domain reads DSGVTQTPKHLITATGQRVTLRCSPRSGDLSVYWYQQSLDQGLQFLIQYYNGEERAKGNILERFSAQQFPDLHSELNLSSLELGDSALYFCASSTTTGSGANVLTFGAGSRLTVL.

This chain links TRBV4-1 with TRBJ2-1; no firm D call. Germline CDR1 MGHRA, CDR2 YSYEKL. Trimming took 3 bases from V and 9 from J, leaving 9 bases between them. The CDR3 loop spans 12 amino acids. CDR3 protein: CASSHVLSEQFF. The DNA for the CDR3 is TGCGCCAGCAGCCACGTTTTGAGTGAGCAGTTCTTC.

The genes are TRBV27 and TRBJ1-6, with D hard to call. The CDR3 extends over 15 amino acids. The V end lost 6 bases, the J end lost 3 bases, and 12 bases lay between the germline ends. Germline CDR1 is MNHEY and CDR2 is SMNVEV (reference sequence). CDR3 in DNA: TGTGCCAGCAGGCCCCAGTCAAACTATAATTCACCCCTCCACTTT. As protein: CASRPQSNYNSPLHF.

The chain links TRBV7-3 to TRBJ2-5; 12 bases match TRBD2. CDR3 size: 15 residues. Germline V gene sequence: CDR1 SGHTA, CDR2 FQGTGA. V dropped 5 bases and J dropped 5; count of bases not matched to a gene: 6. The CDR3 sequence: CASSPTSGGLETQYF. Written as DNA, the CDR3 is TGTGCCAGCAGCCCAACTAGCGGGGGGCTGGAGACCCAGTACTTC. The variable domain in full, completed from reference TRBV7-3 and TRBJ2-5, reads GAGVSQTPSNKVTEKGKYVELRCDPISGHTALYWYRQSLGQGPEFLIYFQGTGAADDSGLPNDRFFAVRPEGSVSTLKIQRTERGDSAVYLCASSPTSGGLETQYFGPGTRLLVL.

The J gene is TRBJ1-6, the V gene TRBV30; TRBD1 matches at 9 bases. Germline values: CDR1 GTSNPN, CDR2 SVGIG (reference sequence). CDR3 length equals 14 residues. Trimming removed 2 bases from V and 6 bases from J; junction bases left unmatched: 2. The CDR3 is CAWSRDRVNSPLHF. CDR3 in DNA: TGTGCCTGGAGTCGGGACAGGGTTAATTCACCCCTCCACTTT.